This T cell receptor beta chain emerged from a study of CD8 T cells in Susac syndrome. CDR1 is KGHSH and CDR2 is LQKENI in the germline V gene. The CDR3 extends over 17 amino acids. V lost 0 bases, J lost 1 base, and 3 bases stayed unmatched. An amount of RNA that ranged from roughly 0.5 to 1 ug was reverse transcribed with random hexamers. The TCR beta CDR3 was amplified by immunoSEQ multiplex PCR across 54 Vbeta, 13 Jbeta. MiXCR, run by TCRdb on the immunoSEQ multiplex PCR reads, gives a single entry per CDR3 protein. The data contain some 99,000 distinct CDR3 sequences, roughly 94% of them seen just once; the ten biggest clones take up roughly 0.3%.

This receptor was identified in a human donor with Susac syndrome. Sequenced input: CD4+ T cells from PBMCs. The V gene is TRBV18, the J gene TRBJ2-7, with 13 bases aligning to TRBD2. The CDR3 coding sequence is TGTGCCAGCTCACCACCGGGACTAGCGGGAAGGTCCTACGAGCAGTACTTC. Protein: CASSPPGLAGRSYEQYF.